What follows is one TCR beta chain and its context. Its specificity is unknown. Primers for the PCR totalled 60 Vbeta and 13 Jbeta. Sequencing used immunoSEQ multiplex PCR; TCRdb keeps in-frame clones, though not all of them. The data contain more than 150,000 clones, roughly 80% of them singletons. The CDR3 has 14 amino acids. The germline CDR1 and CDR2 sequences are LNHDA and SQIVND (reference sequence). V was cut by 4 bases and J by 7 bases, with 16 bases left in between. The record originates from a study of cytomegalovirus exposure and HLA in healthy donors. Findings and limits, study-wide: Looking again later, the authors saw that most CMV-associated TCR beta chains seemed HLA-restricted. Another analysis was done later, and it associated 16,951 TCR beta sequences with HLA alleles at 0.05 false discovery rate. Among TCR beta chains of equal frequency, HLA-associated ones were more clonally expanded in a later analysis. Cytomegalovirus-associated TCR beta chains were listed, numbering some 170.

The V and J genes are TRBV19 and TRBJ2-5, with a weak D call TRBD1 (7 bases). The specimen sequenced was PBMCs. This clonotype was sampled from a man aged 50-60 years in good health and CMV-seronegative. The CDR3 coding sequence is TGTGCCAGTAGTACAGGGGGGACAATAGGGACCCAGTACTTC. Translating it yields CASSTGGTIGTQYF.